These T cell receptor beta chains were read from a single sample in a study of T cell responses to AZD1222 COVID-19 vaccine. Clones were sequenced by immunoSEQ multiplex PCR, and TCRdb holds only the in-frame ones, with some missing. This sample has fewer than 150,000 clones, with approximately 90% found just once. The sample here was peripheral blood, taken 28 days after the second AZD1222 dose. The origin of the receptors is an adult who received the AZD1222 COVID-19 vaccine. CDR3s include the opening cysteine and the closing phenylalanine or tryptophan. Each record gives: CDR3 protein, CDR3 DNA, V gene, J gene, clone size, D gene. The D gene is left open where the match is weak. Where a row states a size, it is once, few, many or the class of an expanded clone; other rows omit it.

CASSLISATDTYNEQFF	TGTGCCAGCAGCTTAATATCCGCCACCGACACCTACAATGAGCAGTTCTTC	TRBV7-3	TRBJ2-1	-	-
CASSLGTAGDTQYF	TGCGCCAGCAGCCTAGGGACCGCTGGGGATACGCAGTATTTT	TRBV5-1	TRBJ2-3	few	-
CASSVRPRTPNTEAFF	TGTGCCAGCAGCGTCCGGCCAAGGACACCGAACACTGAAGCTTTCTTT	TRBV9	TRBJ1-1	-	-
CASSYDVGYGYTF	TGTGCCAGCAGTTACGATGTTGGATATGGCTACACCTTC	TRBV6-2/TRBV6-3	TRBJ1-2	once	-
CASRAQGFSGNTIYF	TGTGCCAGCAGGGCCCAAGGGTTCTCTGGAAACACCATATATTTT	TRBV28	TRBJ1-3	-	-
CSVEDHGSGDQETQYF	TGCAGCGTTGAAGATCACGGTAGCGGAGACCAAGAGACCCAGTACTTC	TRBV29-1	TRBJ2-5	few	-
CASSPSGGSYEQYF	TGTGCCAGCAGTCCTAGCGGGGGGTCATACGAGCAGTACTTC	TRBV3-1/TRBV3-2	TRBJ2-7	-	TRBD2
CASSPQVQYGYTF	TGCGCCAGCAGCCCACAGGTTCAGTATGGCTACACCTTC	TRBV5-1	TRBJ1-2	-	-
CASSLGGTAQETQYF	TGCGCCAGCAGCTTGGGTGGGACAGCCCAAGAGACCCAGTACTTC	TRBV5-1	TRBJ2-5	-	TRBD1
CASSQAEGTTEAFF	TGTGCCAGCAGCCAAGCGGAGGGAACCACTGAAGCTTTCTTT	TRBV3-1/TRBV3-2	TRBJ1-1	-	-
CASSQEIRNQPQHF	TGTGCCAGCAGCCAAGAAATCCGGAATCAGCCCCAGCATTTT	TRBV3-1/TRBV3-2	TRBJ1-5	-	-
CAWSEGESAEAFF	TGTGCCTGGAGTGAAGGGGAGTCGGCTGAAGCTTTCTTT	TRBV30	TRBJ1-1	-	-
CASSLAPGGAYGYTF	TGTGCCAGCAGCTTAGCGCCGGGGGGGGCCTATGGCTACACCTTC	TRBV11-2	TRBJ1-2	-	-
CASSRMGDSNQPQHF	TGTGCCAGCAGTCGAATGGGGGATAGCAATCAGCCCCAGCATTTT	TRBV6-5	TRBJ1-5	-	-
CASSQRRFNEKLFF	TGCGCCAGCAGCCAAAGGCGGTTTAATGAAAAACTGTTTTTT	TRBV4-1	TRBJ1-4	-	-
CASSPVGGPGNNQPQHF	TGTGCCAGCAGCCCCGTCGGGGGGCCAGGAAACAATCAGCCCCAGCATTTT	TRBV28	TRBJ1-5	-	-
CASSGEGQGNSPLHF	TGTGCCAGCAGCGGGGAGGGACAGGGTAATTCACCCCTCCACTTT	TRBV11-2	TRBJ1-6	-	TRBD1
CASSTDRVGEKLFF	TGCGCCAGCAGCACCGACAGGGTAGGGGAAAAACTGTTTTTT	TRBV5-1	TRBJ1-4	-	TRBD1
CASSYSGTYNSPLHF	TGTGCCAGCAGTTATTCCGGGACGTATAATTCACCCCTCCACTTT	TRBV6-5	TRBJ1-6	-	-
CASSLDRQVNTGELFF	TGTGCCAGCAGCTTAGATCGACAGGTAAACACCGGGGAGCTGTTTTTT	TRBV7-9	TRBJ2-2	-	-
CASSPSGSSDEQYF	TGTGCCAGCAGCCCTAGCGGGAGCAGCGACGAGCAGTACTTC	TRBV7-3	TRBJ2-7	-	TRBD2
CASRGPGGLYEQYF	TGTGCCAGCAGAGGGCCCGGAGGGCTCTACGAGCAGTACTTC	TRBV27	TRBJ2-7	-	-
CASRPPGVFTEAFF	TGTGCCAGCCGCCCTCCGGGAGTTTTCACTGAAGCTTTCTTT	TRBV27	TRBJ1-1	-	-
CASSSGQGQEQYF	TGTGCCAGTAGTTCCGGACAGGGCCAAGAGCAGTACTTC	TRBV19	TRBJ2-7	-	TRBD1
CASSAQAGSIYEQYF	TGCGCCAGCAGCGCACAAGCGGGGTCGATCTACGAGCAGTACTTC	TRBV5-1	TRBJ2-7	-	TRBD2
CASRVLVGNTIYF	TGTGCCAGCAGGGTTCTCGTTGGAAACACCATATATTTT	TRBV12-3/TRBV12-4	TRBJ1-3	few	-
CASSPWNTGELFF	TGTGCCAGCAGCCCCTGGAACACCGGGGAGCTGTTTTTT	TRBV5-6	TRBJ2-2	-	-
CASTQLPNEKLFF	TGTGCCAGCACTCAGCTTCCCAATGAAAAACTGTTTTTT	TRBV2	TRBJ1-4	-	-
CSASSASYEQYF	TGCAGTGCTAGTAGTGCGTCGTACGAGCAGTACTTC	TRBV20-1	TRBJ2-7	-	-
CASSTGDSFRKEAFF	TGTGCCAGCAGCACAGGGGACAGCTTCAGAAAAGAAGCTTTCTTT	TRBV9	TRBJ1-1	-	TRBD1
CASSLAHATSGRSEQFF	TGTGCCAGCAGCTTGGCCCACGCAACTAGCGGGAGGAGTGAGCAGTTCTTC	TRBV5-6	TRBJ2-1	-	TRBD2
CASSLSGALAQYF	TGTGCCAGCAGCCTCAGCGGGGCGCTGGCCCAGTACTTC	TRBV6-5	TRBJ2-5	-	TRBD2
CATSEVGRPQHF	TGTGCCACCAGTGAAGTTGGGCGGCCCCAGCATTTT	TRBV24-1	TRBJ1-5	few	-
CASSGGTAYNSPLHF	TGTGCCAGTAGTGGGGGGACAGCCTACAATTCACCCCTCCACTTT	TRBV19	TRBJ1-6	-	TRBD1
CASSPARVGGYTF	TGTGCCAGCAGCCCGGCTAGGGTGGGCGGCTACACCTTC	TRBV9	TRBJ1-2	-	-
CASISSSGANVLTF	TGTGCCAGCATCTCGAGCTCTGGGGCCAACGTCCTGACTTTC	TRBV5-6	TRBJ2-6	-	-
CASSLEGVGYTF	TGTGCCAGCAGCTTAGAAGGTGTCGGCTACACCTTC	TRBV11-2	TRBJ1-2	-	-
CASIPETRGYGYTF	TGTGCCAGCATCCCCGAGACCAGGGGGTATGGCTACACCTTC	TRBV28	TRBJ1-2	-	TRBD1
CASSLAPSRQPQHF	TGTGCCAGCAGCTTAGCGCCGAGCAGGCAGCCCCAGCATTTT	TRBV7-9	TRBJ1-5	-	-
CASSFWGYEQYF	TGTGCCAGCAGTTTCTGGGGGTACGAGCAGTACTTC	TRBV28	TRBJ2-7	-	-
CATQGGVEGYTF	TGTGCCACCCAGGGGGGAGTAGAGGGCTACACCTTC	TRBV10-3	TRBJ1-2	-	TRBD1
CASSLTGNNSPYEQYF	TGTGCCAGCAGTTTGACCGGGAATAACAGTCCCTACGAGCAGTACTTC	TRBV28	TRBJ2-7	-	-
CASSELAGGPDTQYF	TGTGCCAGCAGTGAACTAGCGGGGGGGCCAGATACGCAGTATTTT	TRBV2	TRBJ2-3	-	TRBD2
CASSPGQSYNEQFF	TGCGCCAGCAGCCCCGGACAATCCTACAATGAGCAGTTCTTC	TRBV5-1	TRBJ2-1	-	-
CASSPPRGTDTQYF	TGTGCCAGCAGCCCTCCGAGGGGCACAGATACGCAGTATTTT	TRBV3-1/TRBV3-2	TRBJ2-3	once	-
CASSNGYEQYF	TGTGCCAGCAGTAACGGCTACGAGCAGTACTTC	TRBV6-5	TRBJ2-7	-	-
CASSLGTDAGDGYTF	TGTGCCAGCAGCTTAGGGACAGACGCCGGGGATGGCTACACCTTC	TRBV11-2	TRBJ1-2	once	-
CASSYSQGYFTYGYTF	TGTGCCAGCAGTTACTCCCAGGGTTATTTTACCTATGGCTACACCTTC	TRBV6-5	TRBJ1-2	-	-
CASTPRAGGDSYEQYF	TGTGCCAGTACCCCGAGGGCAGGGGGAGACTCCTACGAGCAGTACTTC	TRBV19	TRBJ2-7	few	TRBD1